This TCR beta chain was identified during a study of blood T cell repertoires in COVID-19. Study information: Donors in the United States, Italy and Spain gave samples during acute or convalescent COVID-19. The cDNA or gDNA used as material had been derived from T cells, B-cell-depleted T cells, or PBMCs.

In the source study's methods: Amplification of reference gene primers was used by the study to estimate nucleated cell counts. The protocol was immunoSEQ multiplex PCR, while the TCRdb copy is restricted to in-frame clones and leaves out a portion. The D gene and trimming were derived from the DNA, and the V and J assignments and clone size from that table. The sample has under 150,000 clones; 80% to 90% are singletons. Germline CDR1 reads LNHDA; CDR2 reads SQIVND (reference sequence). The CDR3 covers 14 residues. The germline V and J ends were trimmed by 3 bases and 1 base, with 9 bases remaining between them.

The chain is built from TRBV19 and TRBJ1-1; a possible D gene is TRBD1 (6 bases). This TCR was recovered from a woman aged 60-75 years with COVID-19, enrolled during active disease. Sequenced input: peripheral blood. The CDR3 nucleotides read TGTGCCAGTAGTATTTCAGGGGCGAACACTGAAGCTTTCTTT. It encodes CASSISGANTEAFF.